This T cell receptor (beta chain) was recovered during a study of beta chain features in type 1 diabetes. Whole-study context: Cell yields, gender and age were similar in healthy donors and patients. General observations from the study: For patients, the naive, central memory and Treg TCRB repertoires appeared more alike than for healthy donors. In every one of the four CD4+ subsets, TCRB CDR3s were moderately but significantly shorter in Type 1 diabetes patients.

TCRB transcripts that were expressed got sequenced, as all of the isolated RNA had been reverse transcribed. Only in-frame clones appear in the TCRdb table, and some are missing; sequencing was by immunoSEQ multiplex PCR. The table has over 350,000 clones, around 16% seen once. On this clone: The target antigen is unknown.

This CDR3 contains 14 residues. V was pared by 6 bases and J by 4 bases, with 13 bases between. CDR1 and CDR2 (germline): SGHVS, FQNEAQ. The clonotype originates from a woman between 18 and 30 years old in good health. Sequenced material: naive CD4+ T cells from blood. The genes are TRBV7-8 and TRBJ2-1; TRBD1 is a possible D gene (5 bases). As DNA, the CDR3 is TGTGCCAGCAGAAAACTCGACAGTTACAATGAGCAGTTCTTC. Encoded protein: CASRKLDSYNEQFF.